The 8 T cell receptor beta chains listed next were all sequenced from one sample in a study of blood T cell repertoires in COVID-19 (dated by TCRdb to the early 2020s). Library creation used the immunoSEQ multiplex PCR assay. TCRdb took this table from immuneACCESS and kept in-frame rearrangements with V and J called. Such tables lack part of the clones; where checked against another copy, unresolved V genes explain under half of the gap, and the rest is unexplained. The sample includes around 70,000 clones, with approximately 80% observed a single time. The ten largest clonotypes hold 6.6% of the sample. The source material was peripheral blood. The origin of the receptors is a man aged 55 to 70 with acute or convalescent COVID-19.

The chain recombines TRBV14 with TRBJ2-2; 7 bases map to TRBD1. Germline CDR1 and CDR2: SGHDN and FVKESK. V was clipped by 5 bases and J by 0 bases; unmatched bases: 3. This CDR3 is built from 15 residues. The CDR3 coding sequence is TGTGCCAGCAGCTTCGACAGGGCGAACACCGGGGAGCTGTTTTTT. This gives the protein CASSFDRANTGELFF.

This clone was seen only once. The V call is TRBV6-1, the J call TRBJ2-6; D gene unclear. Trimming removed 2 bases from V and 2 bases from J, with 7 bases in between. Germline-derived CDR1 and CDR2 are MNHNS and SASEGT. The CDR3 totals 15 residues. The CDR3 DNA sequence: TGTGCCAGCAGTGAACGACAACCTGGGGCCAACGTCCTGACTTTC. It codes for CASSERQPGANVLTF.

This chain connects TRBV19 to TRBJ2-3; 7 bases agree with TRBD2. Germline V gene data show CDR1 as LNHDA and CDR2 as SQIVND (reference sequence). This CDR3 has 16 residues. Trimming cost V 1 base and J 6 bases; bases outside gene matches: 10. CDR3: CASSIVPGGSGDTQYF. The CDR3 DNA sequence: TGTGCCAGTAGTATAGTCCCTGGGGGTAGCGGGGATACGCAGTATTTT.

The CDR3 bases are TGTGCCAGTAGTCCTGATAGAGGGACAGGGCGGTCACCCCTCCACTTT. The encoded protein is CASSPDRGTGRSPLHF. J is TRBJ1-6 and V is TRBV19; the match to TRBD1 covers 9 bases. Looked up from germline, CDR1 is LNHDA and CDR2 is SQIVND (reference sequence). The CDR3 runs to 16 residues. V lost 5 bases, J lost 10 bases, and 12 bases stayed unmatched.

The chain carries TRBV7-2 and TRBJ2-7; a possible D gene is TRBD1 (6 bases). V was pared by 5 bases and J by 3 bases, with 14 bases between. Germline values: CDR1 SGHTA, CDR2 FQGNSA. CDR3 length equals 14 residues. The DNA of the CDR3 is TGTGCCAGCAGCAAAGACAGGTGGGACTACGAGCAGTACGTC. The encoded protein is CASSKDRWDYEQYV.

The rearrangement joins TRBV25-1 to TRBJ1-1; a possible D gene is TRBD1 (5 bases). V was clipped by 1 base and J by 10 bases, with 16 bases between them. Germline-derived CDR1 and CDR2 are MGHDK and SYGVNS. This CDR3 has 14 residues. CDR3 amino acids: CASSELGVLWGAFF. The DNA of the CDR3 is TGTGCCAGCAGTGAATTAGGGGTACTCTGGGGAGCTTTCTTT.

This clone was picked up a small number of times. The chain links TRBV6-5 to TRBJ1-6; 9 bases agree with TRBD1. The CDR3 extends over 15 amino acids. V lost 7 bases, J lost 4 bases, and 5 bases stayed unmatched. Germline values: CDR1 MNHEY, CDR2 SVGAGI. The CDR3 DNA is TGTGCCAGCAAGGACAGGGGCGGGTATAATTCACCCCTCCACTTT. Protein: CASKDRGGYNSPLHF.

V usage is TRBV7-9 and J usage is TRBJ1-2, with D maybe TRBD1 (5 bases). Germline CDR1 and CDR2: SEHNR and FQNEAQ (reference sequence). Trimming left V 5 bases short and J 6 bases short, with 10 bases between. The CDR3 covers 12 residues. For the CDR3, the DNA is TGTGCCAGCAGCCCCGGGACTAATGGCTACACCTTC. Amino acid sequence: CASSPGTNGYTF.